This TCR beta chain is drawn from a study of cytomegalovirus exposure and HLA in healthy donors. Regarding the study as a whole: 87-base-pair reads could not separate some V segments, including TRBV6-2 and TRBV6-3.

The V end lost 7 bases, the J end lost 0 bases, and 9 bases lay between the germline ends. CDR1 and CDR2 (germline): MNHNS, SASEGT. CDR3 length: 13 amino acids. Researchers ran the PCR with 60 Vbeta and 13 Jbeta primers. The data were produced by immunoSEQ multiplex PCR, yet TCRdb's version contains in-frame clones alone and is incomplete. Here the sample spans some 150,000 clones, 60% to 85% being singletons. This clone was found a few times. The target antigen is unknown. Sequencing was done on a sample of PBMCs. The chain carries TRBV6-1 and TRBJ1-1; D is undetermined. The TCR originated in a man in his fifties in good health and CMV-seropositive. CDR3: CASTHSLNTEAFF. CDR3 nucleotides: TGTGCCAGCACTCACAGCTTGAACACTGAAGCTTTCTTT.